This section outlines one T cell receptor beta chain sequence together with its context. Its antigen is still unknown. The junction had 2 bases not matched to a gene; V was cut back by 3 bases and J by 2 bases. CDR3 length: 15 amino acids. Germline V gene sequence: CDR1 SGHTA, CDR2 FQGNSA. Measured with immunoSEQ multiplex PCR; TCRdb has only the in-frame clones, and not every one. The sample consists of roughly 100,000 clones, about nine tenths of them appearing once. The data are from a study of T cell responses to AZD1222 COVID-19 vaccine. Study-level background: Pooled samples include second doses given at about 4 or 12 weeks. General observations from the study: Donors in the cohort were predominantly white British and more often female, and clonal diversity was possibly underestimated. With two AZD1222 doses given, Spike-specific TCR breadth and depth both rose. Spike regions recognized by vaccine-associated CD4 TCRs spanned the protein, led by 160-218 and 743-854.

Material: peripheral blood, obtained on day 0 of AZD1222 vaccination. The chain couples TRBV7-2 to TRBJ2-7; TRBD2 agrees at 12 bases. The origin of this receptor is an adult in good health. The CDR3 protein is CASSFRLAGAYEQYF. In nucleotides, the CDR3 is TGTGCCAGCAGCTTCCGACTAGCGGGGGCCTACGAGCAGTACTTC.